This T cell receptor (beta chain) originates from a study of cytomegalovirus exposure and HLA in healthy donors. At the level of the study: About 85 million unique TCRs from HLA-typed donors were held in an early release of data.

The PCR had 60 Vbeta and 13 Jbeta primers. Using immunoSEQ multiplex PCR, the repertoire was profiled, and TCRdb retains in-frame clones only, with some absent. This table holds about 200,000 clones, about 78% found once. Study-level points and caveats: HLA restriction was apparent for most CMV-associated TCR beta chains in a later analysis.

Germline V gene lookup returns CDR1 MDHEN and CDR2 SYDVKM. The length of the CDR3 is 13 residues. As to this clone: Its target is unknown. Germline is not matched at one junction end, which may reflect a read error. Other DNA sequences in this specimen translate into the identical CDR3.

The rearrangement links TRBV28 to TRBJ1-2; TRBD1 matches at 9 bases. This receptor was identified in a woman in her 30s in good health and CMV-seronegative. The sample comprised PBMCs. This chain's CDR3 is CASRLTGGYGYTF. In DNA form, the CDR3 reads TGCGCCAGCAGACTGACAGGGGGCTATGGCTACACCTTC.